This TCR beta chain was identified in a study of blood T cell repertoires in COVID-19. TCRdb keeps only in-frame clones here, not all; method: immunoSEQ multiplex PCR. The sample has under 350,000 clones; approximately 87% are singletons. CDR1 and CDR2 from the germline V gene are SGHNT and YYREEE (reference sequence). V was pared by 7 bases and J by 0 bases, with 8 bases between. The CDR3 loop spans 12 amino acids. The chain links TRBV5-4 to TRBJ2-7; possibly TRBD2 for D (6 bases). The sequence was obtained from a man in his sixties who had recovered from COVID-19. Sample: peripheral blood. CDR3 protein: CASRGNSYEQYF. CDR3 DNA sequence: TGTGCCAGCCGCGGGAACTCCTACGAGCAGTACTTC.